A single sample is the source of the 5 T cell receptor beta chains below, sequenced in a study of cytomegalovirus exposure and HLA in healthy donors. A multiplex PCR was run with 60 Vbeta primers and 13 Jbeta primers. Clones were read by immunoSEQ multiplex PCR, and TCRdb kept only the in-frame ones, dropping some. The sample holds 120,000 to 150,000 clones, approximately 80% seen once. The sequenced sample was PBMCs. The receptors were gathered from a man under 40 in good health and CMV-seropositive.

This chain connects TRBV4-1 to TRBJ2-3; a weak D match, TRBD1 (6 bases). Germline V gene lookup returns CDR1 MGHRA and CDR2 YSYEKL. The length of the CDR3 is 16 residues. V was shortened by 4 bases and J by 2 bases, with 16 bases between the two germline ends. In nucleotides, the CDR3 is TGCGCCAGCAGCCCAGCTAGCAGGGGCAACACAGATACGCAGTATTTT. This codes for CASSPASRGNTDTQYF.

CDR3 sequence reads: CASSSPGTSGGAYEQYF. Written as DNA, the CDR3 is TGTGCCAGCAGTAGCCCCGGGACTAGCGGGGGGGCCTACGAGCAGTACTTC. The rearrangement joins TRBV27 to TRBJ2-7; 16 bases align to TRBD2. The CDR3 is 17 amino acids. Germline V gives CDR1 MNHEY, CDR2 SMNVEV (reference sequence). With V trimmed by 5 bases and J by 2 bases, 6 bases remained unmatched.

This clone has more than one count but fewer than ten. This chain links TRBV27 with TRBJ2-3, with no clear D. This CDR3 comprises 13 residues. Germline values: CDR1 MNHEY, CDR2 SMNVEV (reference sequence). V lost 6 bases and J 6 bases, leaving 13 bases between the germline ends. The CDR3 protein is CASRSRSRDTQYF. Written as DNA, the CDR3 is TGTGCCAGCAGATCTCGATCGAGGGATACGCAGTATTTT.

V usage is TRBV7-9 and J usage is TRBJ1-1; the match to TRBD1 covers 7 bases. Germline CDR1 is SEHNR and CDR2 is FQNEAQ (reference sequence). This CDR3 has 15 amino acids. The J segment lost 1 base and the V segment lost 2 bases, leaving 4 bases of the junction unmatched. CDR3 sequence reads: CASSLRGPTNTEAFF. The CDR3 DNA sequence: TGTGCCAGCAGCTTAAGGGGGCCCACGAACACTGAAGCTTTCTTT.

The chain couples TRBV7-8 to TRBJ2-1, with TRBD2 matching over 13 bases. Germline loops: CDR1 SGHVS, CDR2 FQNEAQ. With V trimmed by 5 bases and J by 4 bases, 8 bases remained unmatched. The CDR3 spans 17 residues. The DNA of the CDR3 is TGTGCCAGCAGCCCCAGACTAGCGGGGGGATCGTACAATGAGCAGTTCTTC. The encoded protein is CASSPRLAGGSYNEQFF.